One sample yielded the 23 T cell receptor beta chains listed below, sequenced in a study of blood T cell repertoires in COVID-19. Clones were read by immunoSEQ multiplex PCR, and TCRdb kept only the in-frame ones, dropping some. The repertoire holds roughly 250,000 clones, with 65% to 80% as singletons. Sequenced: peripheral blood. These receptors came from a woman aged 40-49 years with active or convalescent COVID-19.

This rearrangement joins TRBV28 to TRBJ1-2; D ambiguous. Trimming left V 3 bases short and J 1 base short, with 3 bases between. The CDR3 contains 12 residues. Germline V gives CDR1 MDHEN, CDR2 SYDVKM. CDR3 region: CASSFLNYGYTF. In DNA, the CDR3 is TGTGCCAGCAGTTTTCTTAACTATGGCTACACCTTC.

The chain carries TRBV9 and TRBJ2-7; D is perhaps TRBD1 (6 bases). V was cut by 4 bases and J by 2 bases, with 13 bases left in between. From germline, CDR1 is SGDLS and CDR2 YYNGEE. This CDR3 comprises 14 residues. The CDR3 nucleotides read TGTGCCAGCAGCCTCCGGGACAAGACCTACGAGCAGTACTTC. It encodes CASSLRDKTYEQYF.

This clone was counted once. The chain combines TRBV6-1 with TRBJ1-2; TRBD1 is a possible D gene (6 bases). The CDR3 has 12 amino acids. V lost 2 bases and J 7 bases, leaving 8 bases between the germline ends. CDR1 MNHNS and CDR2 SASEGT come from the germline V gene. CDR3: CASSETGFGYTF. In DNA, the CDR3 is TGTGCCAGCAGTGAAACAGGGTTTGGCTACACCTTC.

The CDR3 DNA reads TGTGCCAGCAGCCAGGTCCAGGGGGGATATGGCTACACCTTC. The encoded protein is CASSQVQGGYGYTF. The chain employs TRBV11-2 and TRBJ1-2; 7 positions match TRBD1. Germline V lookup: CDR1 SGHAT, CDR2 FQNNGV. V trimming: 5 bases; J trimming: 5 bases; junction bases outside the gene matches: 8. CDR3 length: 14 amino acids.

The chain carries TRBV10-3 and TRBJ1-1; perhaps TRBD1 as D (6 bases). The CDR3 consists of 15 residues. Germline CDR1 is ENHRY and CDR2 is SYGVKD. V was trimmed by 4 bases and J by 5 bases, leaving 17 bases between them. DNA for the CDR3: TGTGCCATCAGTGCGGCAGGGGAGTCTTCGACTGAAGCTTTCTTT. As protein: CAISAAGESSTEAFF.

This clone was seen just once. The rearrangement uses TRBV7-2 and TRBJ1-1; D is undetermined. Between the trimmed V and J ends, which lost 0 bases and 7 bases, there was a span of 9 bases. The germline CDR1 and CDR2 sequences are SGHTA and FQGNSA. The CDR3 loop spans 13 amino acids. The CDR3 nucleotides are TGTGCCAGCAGCTTAGCTATACAGCTTGAAGCTTTCTTT. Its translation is CASSLAIQLEAFF.

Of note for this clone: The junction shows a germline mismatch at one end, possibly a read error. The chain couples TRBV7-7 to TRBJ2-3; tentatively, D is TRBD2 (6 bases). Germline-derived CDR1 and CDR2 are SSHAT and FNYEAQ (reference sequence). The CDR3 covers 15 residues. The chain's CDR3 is CASSLGEEGFDTQYF. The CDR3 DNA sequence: TGTGCTAGCAGCTTAGGGGAGGAGGGTTTCGATACGCAGTATTTT.

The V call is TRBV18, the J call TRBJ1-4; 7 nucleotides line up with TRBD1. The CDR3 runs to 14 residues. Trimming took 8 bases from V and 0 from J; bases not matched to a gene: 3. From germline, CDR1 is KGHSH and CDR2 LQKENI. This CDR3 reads CASRDRTTNEKLFF. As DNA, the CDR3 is TGTGCCAGCCGGGACAGAACAACTAATGAAAAACTGTTTTTT.

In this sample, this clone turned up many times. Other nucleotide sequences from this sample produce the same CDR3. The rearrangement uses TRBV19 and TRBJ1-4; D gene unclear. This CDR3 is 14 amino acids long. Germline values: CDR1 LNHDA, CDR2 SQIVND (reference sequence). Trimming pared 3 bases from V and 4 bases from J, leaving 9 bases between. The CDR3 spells CASSMVGVNEKLFF. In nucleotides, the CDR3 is TGTGCCAGTAGTATGGTCGGGGTTAATGAAAAACTGTTTTTT.

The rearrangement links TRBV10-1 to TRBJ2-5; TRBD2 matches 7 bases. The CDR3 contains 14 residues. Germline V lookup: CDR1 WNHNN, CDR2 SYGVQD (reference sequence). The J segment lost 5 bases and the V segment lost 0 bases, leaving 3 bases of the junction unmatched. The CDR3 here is CASSESTSPETQYF. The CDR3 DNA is TGCGCCAGCAGTGAGTCGACTAGCCCGGAGACCCAGTACTTC.

The CDR3 DNA follows: TGTGCCAGCAGGGGGGGAAGGCAATTCTACGAGCAGTACTTC. Translating gives CASRGGRQFYEQYF. The gene calls are TRBV6-1 and TRBJ2-7; D is perhaps TRBD2 (6 bases). Germline V CDR1 and CDR2: MNHNS, SASEGT. Trimming took off 6 bases at V and 3 bases at J, with 15 bases between the two ends. This CDR3 has 14 residues.

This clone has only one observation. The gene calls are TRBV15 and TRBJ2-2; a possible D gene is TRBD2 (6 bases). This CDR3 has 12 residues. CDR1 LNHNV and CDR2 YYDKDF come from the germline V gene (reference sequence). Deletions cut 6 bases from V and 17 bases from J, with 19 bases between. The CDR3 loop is CATRDEEGGDFF. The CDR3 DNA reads TGTGCCACCAGGGATGAGGAGGGCGGCGATTTTTTT. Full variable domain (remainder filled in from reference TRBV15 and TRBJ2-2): DAMVIQNPRYQVTQFGKPVTLSCSQTLNHNVMYWYQQKSSQAPKLLFHYYDKDFNNEADTPDNFQSRRPNTSFCFLDIRSPGLGDTAMYLCATRDEEGGDFFGEGSRLTVL.

The CDR3 here is CATSEGLAGSYNEQFF. The CDR3 region has the DNA TGTGCCACCAGTGAGGGACTAGCGGGGTCCTACAATGAGCAGTTCTTC. The chain is built from TRBV24-1 and TRBJ2-1; 13 bases agree with TRBD2. The trim removed 4 bases at V and 1 base at J, leaving 0 bases unmatched. Germline V gene sequence: CDR1 KGHDR, CDR2 SFDVKD. The CDR3 runs 16 residues.

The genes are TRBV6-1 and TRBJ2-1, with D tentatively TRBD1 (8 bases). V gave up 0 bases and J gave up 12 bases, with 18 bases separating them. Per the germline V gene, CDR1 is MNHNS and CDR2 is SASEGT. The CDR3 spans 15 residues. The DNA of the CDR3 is TGTGCCAGCAGTGAAGCCTGGACAGGGAGGGATGTGCAGTTCTTC. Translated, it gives CASSEAWTGRDVQFF.

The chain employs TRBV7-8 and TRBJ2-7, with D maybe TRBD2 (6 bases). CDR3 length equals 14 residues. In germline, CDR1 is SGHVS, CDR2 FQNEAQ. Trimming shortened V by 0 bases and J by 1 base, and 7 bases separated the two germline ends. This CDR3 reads CASSLARGSYEQYV. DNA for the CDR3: TGTGCCAGCAGCTTAGCACGGGGGTCCTACGAGCAGTACGTC.

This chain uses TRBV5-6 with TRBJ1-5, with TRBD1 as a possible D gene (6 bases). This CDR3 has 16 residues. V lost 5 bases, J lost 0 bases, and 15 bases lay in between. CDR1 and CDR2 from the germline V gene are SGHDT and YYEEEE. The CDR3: CASRILGHYSNQPQHF. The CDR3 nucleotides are TGTGCCAGCAGGATTTTGGGACACTATAGCAATCAGCCCCAGCATTTT.

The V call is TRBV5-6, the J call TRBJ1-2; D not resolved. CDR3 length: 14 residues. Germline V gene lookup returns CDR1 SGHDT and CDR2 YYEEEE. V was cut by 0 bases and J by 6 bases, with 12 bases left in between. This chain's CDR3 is CASSLARSGDGYTF. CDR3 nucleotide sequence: TGTGCCAGCAGCTTGGCCCGCTCCGGGGATGGCTACACCTTC.

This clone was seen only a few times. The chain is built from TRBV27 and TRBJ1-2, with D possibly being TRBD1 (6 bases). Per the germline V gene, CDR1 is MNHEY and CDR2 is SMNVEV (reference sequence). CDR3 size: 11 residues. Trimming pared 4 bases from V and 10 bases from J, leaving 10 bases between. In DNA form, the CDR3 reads TGTGCCAGCAGTTCCACAGGGATCTACACCTTC. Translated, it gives CASSSTGIYTF.

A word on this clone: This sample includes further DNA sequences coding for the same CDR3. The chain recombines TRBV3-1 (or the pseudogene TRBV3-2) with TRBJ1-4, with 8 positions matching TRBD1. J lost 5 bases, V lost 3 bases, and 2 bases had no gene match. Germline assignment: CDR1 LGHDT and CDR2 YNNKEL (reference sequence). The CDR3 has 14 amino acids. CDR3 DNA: TGTGCCAGCAGCCATAGGACAGGGAATGAAAAACTGTTTTTT. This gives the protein CASSHRTGNEKLFF.

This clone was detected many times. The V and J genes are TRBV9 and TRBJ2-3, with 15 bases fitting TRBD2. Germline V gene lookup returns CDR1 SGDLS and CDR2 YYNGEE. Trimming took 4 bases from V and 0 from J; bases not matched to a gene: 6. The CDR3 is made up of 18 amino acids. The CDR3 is CASSRGLAGGTSTDTQYF. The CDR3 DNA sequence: TGTGCCAGCAGCCGAGGACTAGCGGGGGGGACGAGCACAGATACGCAGTATTTT.

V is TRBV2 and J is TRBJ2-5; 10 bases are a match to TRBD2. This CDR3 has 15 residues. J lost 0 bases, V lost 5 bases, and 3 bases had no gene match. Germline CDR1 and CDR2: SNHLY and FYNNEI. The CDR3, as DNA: TGTGCCAGCAGTAGACTAGCGGGCGACCAAGAGACCCAGTACTTC. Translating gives CASSRLAGDQETQYF.

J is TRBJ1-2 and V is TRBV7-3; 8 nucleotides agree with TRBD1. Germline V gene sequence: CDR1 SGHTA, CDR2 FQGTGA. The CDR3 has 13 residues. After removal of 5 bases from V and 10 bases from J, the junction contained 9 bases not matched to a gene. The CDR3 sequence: CASSPTGGNDYTF. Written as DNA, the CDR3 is TGTGCCAGCAGCCCAACAGGGGGAAACGACTACACCTTC.

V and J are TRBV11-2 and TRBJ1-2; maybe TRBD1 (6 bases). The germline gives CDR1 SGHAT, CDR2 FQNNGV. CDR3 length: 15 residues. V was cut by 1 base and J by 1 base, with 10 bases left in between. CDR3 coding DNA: TGTGCCAGCAGCTTAGCGGGGGGCGGTAACTATGGCTACACCTTC. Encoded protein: CASSLAGGGNYGYTF.